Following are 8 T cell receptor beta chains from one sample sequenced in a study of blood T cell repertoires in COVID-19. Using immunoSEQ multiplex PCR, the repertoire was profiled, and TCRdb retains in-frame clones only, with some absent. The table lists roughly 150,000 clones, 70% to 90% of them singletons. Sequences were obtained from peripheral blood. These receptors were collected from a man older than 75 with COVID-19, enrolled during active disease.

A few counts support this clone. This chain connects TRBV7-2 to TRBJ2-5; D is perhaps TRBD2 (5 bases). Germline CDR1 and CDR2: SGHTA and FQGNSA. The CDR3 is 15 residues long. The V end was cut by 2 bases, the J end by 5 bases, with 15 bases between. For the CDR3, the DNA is TGTGCCAGCAGCTTATTTCTTCCTCCGGGGGAGACCCAGTACTTC. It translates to CASSLFLPPGETQYF.

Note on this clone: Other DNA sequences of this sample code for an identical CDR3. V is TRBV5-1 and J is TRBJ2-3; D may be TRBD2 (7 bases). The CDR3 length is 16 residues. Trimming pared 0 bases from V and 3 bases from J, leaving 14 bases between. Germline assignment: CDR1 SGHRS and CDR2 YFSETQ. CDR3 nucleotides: TGCGCCAGCAGCTTGGGAGGGGGGGCCGGAACAGATACGCAGTATTTT. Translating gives CASSLGGGAGTDTQYF.

The CDR3 sequence is CAGDRGREEKLFF. The CDR3 DNA reads as TGTGCGGGGGACAGGGGTCGGGAGGAAAAACTGTTTTTT. The chain uses TRBV30 and TRBJ1-4; 10 bases match TRBD1. CDR1 and CDR2 from the germline V gene are GTSNPN and SVGIG (reference sequence). The CDR3 sequence is 13 residues long.

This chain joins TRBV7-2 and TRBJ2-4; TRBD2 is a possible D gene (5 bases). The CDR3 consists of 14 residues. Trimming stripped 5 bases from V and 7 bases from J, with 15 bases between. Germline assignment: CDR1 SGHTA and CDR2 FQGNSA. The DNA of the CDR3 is TGTGCCAGCAGCCCAACGGGGTCATTTAACATTCAGTACTTC. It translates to CASSPTGSFNIQYF.

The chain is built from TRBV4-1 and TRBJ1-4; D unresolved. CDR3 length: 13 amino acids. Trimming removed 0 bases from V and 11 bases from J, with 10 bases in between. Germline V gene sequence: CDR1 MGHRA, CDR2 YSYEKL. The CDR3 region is CASSQEGWSKLFF. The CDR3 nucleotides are TGCGCCAGCAGCCAAGAGGGCTGGTCGAAACTGTTTTTT.

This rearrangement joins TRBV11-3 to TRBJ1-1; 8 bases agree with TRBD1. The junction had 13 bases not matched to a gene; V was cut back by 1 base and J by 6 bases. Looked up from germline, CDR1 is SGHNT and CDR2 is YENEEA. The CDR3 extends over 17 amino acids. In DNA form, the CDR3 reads TGTGCCAGCAGCTTAGGGGGGGGAGGACAGGGCATCCCTGAAGCTTTCTTT. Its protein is CASSLGGGGQGIPEAFF.

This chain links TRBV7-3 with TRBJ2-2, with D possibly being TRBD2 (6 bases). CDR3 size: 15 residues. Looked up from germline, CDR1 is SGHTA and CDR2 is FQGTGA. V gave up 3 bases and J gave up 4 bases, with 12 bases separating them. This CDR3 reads CASSFVGGSTGELFF. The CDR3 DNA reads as TGTGCCAGCAGCTTTGTCGGGGGTAGCACCGGGGAGCTGTTTTTT.

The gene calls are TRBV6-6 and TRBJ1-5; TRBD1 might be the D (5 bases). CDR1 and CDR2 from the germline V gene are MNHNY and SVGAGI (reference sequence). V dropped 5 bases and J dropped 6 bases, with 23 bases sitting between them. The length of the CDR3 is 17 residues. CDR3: CASSPQRGGAGSQPQHF. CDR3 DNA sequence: TGTGCCAGCAGTCCGCAACGGGGGGGAGCAGGGAGTCAGCCCCAGCATTTT.